This TCR beta chain was retrieved from a study of T cell responses to AZD1222 COVID-19 vaccine. Points from the study as a whole: Two AZD1222 administrations were followed by greater Spike-specific TCR breadth and depth. Researchers report vaccine-associated CD4 TCRs spanning spike, with dominance at 160-218 and 743-854. Baseline seropositivity occurred in only 5 to 7 AZD1222 recipients.

Concerning this clone: Antigen: not known.

Trimming pared 0 bases from V and 0 bases from J, leaving 7 bases between. The CDR3 is made up of 15 amino acids. CDR1 and CDR2 (germline): SGHRS, YFSETQ. The data were produced by immunoSEQ multiplex PCR, yet TCRdb's version contains in-frame clones alone and is incomplete. The sample lists fewer than 200,000 clones; 80% to 95% were seen once. V is TRBV5-1 and J is TRBJ1-3; unclear D gene. The receptor was isolated from an adult in good health. The specimen was peripheral blood, collected on day 0 of AZD1222 vaccination. The CDR3 loop is CASSLVLNSGNTIYF. CDR3 in DNA: TGCGCCAGCAGCTTGGTACTGAACTCTGGAAACACCATATATTTT.